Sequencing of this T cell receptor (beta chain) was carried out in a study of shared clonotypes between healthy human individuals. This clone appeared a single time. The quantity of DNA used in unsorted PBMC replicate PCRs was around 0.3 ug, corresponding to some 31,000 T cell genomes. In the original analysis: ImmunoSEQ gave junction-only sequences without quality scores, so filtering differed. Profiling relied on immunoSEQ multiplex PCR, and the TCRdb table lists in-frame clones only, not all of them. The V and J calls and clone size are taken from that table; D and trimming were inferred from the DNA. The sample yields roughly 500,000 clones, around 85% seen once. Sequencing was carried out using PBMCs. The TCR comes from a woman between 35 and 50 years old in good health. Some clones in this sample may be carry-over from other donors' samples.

The CDR3 bases are TGTGCCAGCAGCGTAGCCCTAGGACAGGCCTATGGCTACACCTTC. Translating gives CASSVALGQAYGYTF. J is TRBJ1-2 and V is TRBV9; 7 bases are a match to TRBD1. Per germline, CDR1 SGDLS and CDR2 YYNGEE. V was clipped by 0 bases and J by 4 bases; unmatched bases: 6. The CDR3 totals 15 residues.